Listed below are T cell receptor beta chains from one sample, sequenced in a study of PD-1 blockade in classical Hodgkin lymphoma. Generated by immunoSEQ multiplex PCR, the TCRdb table keeps only in-frame clones and is missing some. The sample records roughly 61,000 clones, around 89% being singletons. The starting material was peripheral blood mononuclear cells (PBMCs), obtained at baseline. Receptors originate from a human donor with classical Hodgkin lymphoma. Both conserved end residues are part of each CDR3. Each record gives: clone size, J gene, V gene, D gene, CDR3 DNA, CDR3 protein. A D gene is named only where the DNA matches it firmly. Rows may omit the clone size; those that give it use once, few, many or a size class.

>NA|TRBJ1-2|TRBV4-2|TRBD1
TGTGCCAGCAGCCAAGGTCCGGGACAGGGTGGGGGCTACACCTTC
CASSQGPGQGGGYTF
>once|TRBJ2-1|TRBV6-1|NA
TGTGCCAGCAGTGATCCCCAGGCGCAATGGGGTGAGCAGTTCTTC
CASSDPQAQWGEQFF
>NA|TRBJ2-3|TRBV10-2|NA
TGCGCCAGCAGTGTTTCAGGGACCACAGATACGCAGTATTTT
CASSVSGTTDTQYF
>NA|TRBJ1-6|TRBV2|TRBD1
TGTGCCAGCAGTGAGGAGTACAGGGGAAATTCACCCCTCCACTTT
CASSEEYRGNSPLHF
>NA|TRBJ2-5|TRBV7-9|NA
TGTGCCAGCAGCCCAAAACTGGGGAGCCAAGAGACCCAGTACTTC
CASSPKLGSQETQYF
>NA|TRBJ1-6|TRBV27|NA
TGTGCCAGCAGTTTGCCGGGCTCCTATAATTCACCCCTCCACTTT
CASSLPGSYNSPLHF
>NA|TRBJ2-7|TRBV5-6|NA
TGTGCCAGCAGCTATCAGACAGGCGAGCAGTACGAGCAGTACTTC
CASSYQTGEQYEQYF
>NA|TRBJ2-1|TRBV19|NA
TGTGCCAGTAGCCAGGTACCAAATGAGCAGTTCTTC
CASSQVPNEQFF
>NA|TRBJ1-5|TRBV27|NA
TGTGCCAGCAGTTTGGGGGGGAATAGCAATCAGCCCCAGCATTTT
CASSLGGNSNQPQHF
>NA|TRBJ1-2|TRBV10-3|NA
TGTGCCATCAGTGAAGGGCCAGCTGGAGGGGGCTACACCTTC
CAISEGPAGGGYTF
>NA|TRBJ2-7|TRBV27|TRBD1
TGTGCCAGCAGCCGACAGGGGGGATCTCCCGAGCAGTACTTC
CASSRQGGSPEQYF
>NA|TRBJ1-1|TRBV19|NA
TGTGCCAGTAGTATCAGAAGGACTGAAGCTTTCTTT
CASSIRRTEAFF
>few|TRBJ1-1|TRBV19|TRBD1
TGTGCCAGTCACAGGGGCGGTTGGACTGAAGCTTTCTTT
CASHRGGWTEAFF
>once|TRBJ2-7|TRBV5-1|NA
TGCGCCAGCAGCTTGGTCTTCGGGGCCTTCTCCTACGAGCAGTACTTC
CASSLVFGAFSYEQYF
>NA|TRBJ1-1|TRBV7-6|NA
TGTGCCAGCAGCCAAGGGTTGTTGGCTGAAGCTTTCTTT
CASSQGLLAEAFF
>NA|TRBJ1-1|TRBV5-1|TRBD1
TGCGCCAGCAGCTTCCGGGACAGGATCACTGAAGCTTTCTTT
CASSFRDRITEAFF
>NA|TRBJ2-1|TRBV6-1|NA
TGTGCCAGCAGTGTGGTGGGGTCCCCTGCTACCTACAATGAGCAGTTCTTC
CASSVVGSPATYNEQFF
>NA|TRBJ1-5|TRBV28|NA
TGTGCCAGCAGTTTTATGTGGTTCAGGCCCCAGCATTTT
CASSFMWFRPQHF
>NA|TRBJ1-6|TRBV6-5|NA
TGTGCCAGCAGCTGGGCGGGATCTAATTCACCCCTCCACTTT
CASSWAGSNSPLHF
>NA|TRBJ2-1|TRBV19|TRBD1
TGTGCCAGTAGTCTGGGACAGGGGGGAGGGGAGCAGTTCTTC
CASSLGQGGGEQFF
>NA|TRBJ2-7|TRBV7-9|NA
TGTGCCAGCAGCTTCCAGGGGGGCGGGGGCATCTACGAGCAGTACTTC
CASSFQGGGGIYEQYF
>NA|TRBJ1-6|TRBV25-1|NA
TGTGCCAGCAGTCCCGGGGCCCCGAATTCACCCCTCCACTTT
CASSPGAPNSPLHF
>NA|TRBJ2-2|TRBV15|NA
TGTGCCACCAGCAGAGATGGACAGACCACCGGGGAGCTGTTTTTT
CATSRDGQTTGELFF
>NA|TRBJ1-3|TRBV7-6|NA
TGTGCCAGCAGCGCAGGGGTCTCTGGAAACACCATATATTTT
CASSAGVSGNTIYF
>NA|TRBJ1-1|TRBV5-4|TRBD1
TGTGCCAGCAGCCACAGGGGAGTCACTGAAGCTTTCTTT
CASSHRGVTEAFF
>NA|TRBJ2-7|TRBV30|NA
TGTGCCTGGAAACAGGGATACGAGCAGTACTTC
CAWKQGYEQYF
>NA|TRBJ2-2|TRBV7-8|TRBD1
TGTGCCAGCAGCTTCGGGACAGGGGTTACCGGGGAGCTGTTTTTT
CASSFGTGVTGELFF
>NA|TRBJ2-2|TRBV29-1|NA
TGCAGCGTGGTACGGCGATGGGTGGAATACGGGGAGCTGTTTTTT
CSVVRRWVEYGELFF
>NA|TRBJ1-3|TRBV9|NA
TGTGCCAGCAGCGCCGGAGCTGGAAACACCATATATTTT
CASSAGAGNTIYF
>NA|TRBJ2-3|TRBV28|TRBD2
TGTGCCAGCAACGAGGATAAACTAGCGGGGGTGCCCACAGATACGCAGTATTTT
CASNEDKLAGVPTDTQYF
>NA|TRBJ1-1|TRBV5-1|NA
TGCGCCAGCAGCTTGGACGGCAGGTTTGCCGGGACTGACGCTTTCTTT
CASSLDGRFAGTDAFF
>NA|TRBJ2-3|TRBV4-1|TRBD2
TGCGCCAGCAGCCATTCGAACGTGTTAGCGGGGAGTGGAGATACGCAGTATTTT
CASSHSNVLAGSGDTQYF
>NA|TRBJ2-7|TRBV10-2|NA
TGCGCCAGCAACCCGACGGCCTACGAGCAGTACTTC
CASNPTAYEQYF
>NA|TRBJ2-1|TRBV19|NA
TGTGCCAGTAGTATAACCGGGACACCCTACAATGAGCAGTTCTTC
CASSITGTPYNEQFF
>NA|TRBJ1-1|TRBV7-9|NA
TGTGCCAGCAGCTTAGGCCAAGAAAGAAGGGCTGAAGCTTTCTTT
CASSLGQERRAEAFF
>NA|TRBJ2-2|TRBV2|NA
TGTGCCAGCAGTAAGACTCAGGGGCAAAACACCGGGGAGCTGTTTTTT
CASSKTQGQNTGELFF
>NA|TRBJ1-5|TRBV2|NA
TGTGCCAGCAGTGAAACCGTTTATAGCAATCAGCCCCAGCATTTT
CASSETVYSNQPQHF
>NA|TRBJ2-3|TRBV7-8|NA
TGTGCCAGCAGCTTAGTAGGGAACCCCACAGATACGCAGTATTTT
CASSLVGNPTDTQYF
>NA|TRBJ2-1|TRBV7-3|NA
TGTGCCAGCAGCTTACAGCCATACAATGAGCAGTTCTTC
CASSLQPYNEQFF
>NA|TRBJ2-2|TRBV7-7|TRBD2
TGTGCTAGCAGCTTGGTGGCGGGGGTCACCGGGGAGCTGTTTTTT
CASSLVAGVTGELFF
>NA|TRBJ1-2|TRBV6-5|NA
TGTGCCAGCAGCCAAACCCCGTATGGCTACACCTTC
CASSQTPYGYTF
>NA|TRBJ2-3|TRBV5-4|TRBD2
TGTGCCAGCAGCTTGAGGTTAGCGGGGGGACCCACAGATACGCAGTATTTT
CASSLRLAGGPTDTQYF
>NA|TRBJ1-2|TRBV7-9|NA
TGTGCCAGCAGCTTAGGGAGGATGGGCTACACCTTC
CASSLGRMGYTF
>NA|TRBJ2-5|TRBV7-9|TRBD1
TGTGCCAGCAGCTTTGGGACAGACAACCAAGAGACCCAGTACTTC
CASSFGTDNQETQYF
>NA|TRBJ1-2|TRBV18|NA
TGTGCCAGCTCACCACCGTCGAGAAACTATGGCTACACCTTC
CASSPPSRNYGYTF